The 21 T cell receptor beta chains listed next were all sequenced from one sample in a study of shared clonotypes between healthy human individuals. TCRdb keeps only in-frame clones here, not all; method: immunoSEQ multiplex PCR. The sample records some 1.4 million clones, 95% to 97% being singletons. Sample: naive CD4+ T cells sorted from blood. Subset defined: CD45RA+ positively selected. These receptors all stem from a man younger than 45 in good health.

V usage is TRBV11-2 and J usage is TRBJ2-6, with 10 bases identical to TRBD1. The CDR3 is made up of 15 amino acids. Germline V gene sequence: CDR1 SGHAT, CDR2 FQNNGV. V shed 10 bases, J shed 4 bases, and the junction held 7 bases outside the gene matches. As DNA, the CDR3 is TGTGCCAATGGACAGGGGGGGTCGGGGGCCAACGTCCTGACTTTC. Translation gives CANGQGGSGANVLTF.

The rearrangement joins TRBV18 to TRBJ2-6, with D possibly matching TRBD1 (6 bases). V lost 3 bases to trimming and J lost 2 bases, with 14 bases between them. The germline gives CDR1 KGHSH, CDR2 LQKENI. CDR3 length: 17 amino acids. The CDR3 is CASSPGHLVTGANVLTF. CDR3 nucleotide sequence: TGTGCCAGCTCACCGGGACATTTAGTCACTGGGGCCAACGTCCTGACTTTC. Filled out from reference TRBV18 and TRBJ2-6, the complete variable domain reads NAGVMQNPRHLVRRRGQEARLRCSPMKGHSHVYWYRQLPEEGLKFMVYLQKENIIDESGMPKERFSAEFPKEGPSILRIQQVVRGDSAAYFCASSPGHLVTGANVLTFGAGSRLTVL.

The V and J genes are TRBV28 and TRBJ2-7, with unresolved D. This CDR3 is 15 amino acids long. V gave up 2 bases and J gave up 7 bases, with 18 bases separating them. Germline values: CDR1 MDHEN, CDR2 SYDVKM. The CDR3 here is CASSLGLRKLGEQYF. CDR3 nucleotides: TGTGCCAGCAGTTTAGGTCTCCGGAAACTGGGGGAGCAGTACTTC.

The CDR3 bases are TGTGCCAGCAGCGGGACTAGCAGATCCTACGAGCAGTACTTC. It codes for CASSGTSRSYEQYF. The chain is built from TRBV2 and TRBJ2-7; 9 nucleotides agree with TRBD2. This CDR3 spans 14 amino acids. V was clipped by 6 bases and J by 1 base; unmatched bases: 4. The V gene's germline CDR1 is SNHLY and CDR2 FYNNEI.

The V and J genes are TRBV7-6 and TRBJ2-1; the match to TRBD1 covers 7 bases. Germline V CDR1 and CDR2: SGHVS, FNYEAQ. The CDR3 runs 13 residues. V shed 1 base and J 8 bases; nucleotides not matched to a gene: 2. DNA of the CDR3: TGTGCCAGCAGCTTAGGGCAGGGGGATGAGCAGTTCTTC. Protein: CASSLGQGDEQFF.

The CDR3 DNA sequence: TGTGCCAGCAGCTGGCTAGGGGAGCAGTTCTTC. Protein product: CASSWLGEQFF. This chain joins TRBV7-6 and TRBJ2-1; the D is unclear. V lost 4 bases to trimming and J lost 10 bases, with 8 bases between them. The CDR3 runs 11 residues. CDR1 and CDR2 from the germline V gene are SGHVS and FNYEAQ.

The rearrangement joins TRBV18 to TRBJ2-3; 10 bases align to TRBD2. This CDR3 comprises 15 residues. CDR1 KGHSH and CDR2 LQKENI come from the germline V gene. With V trimmed by 6 bases and J by 4 bases, 7 bases remained unmatched. The CDR3 nucleotides are TGTGCCAGCTCGCCTCTAGCGGGAGCGTCAGATACGCAGTATTTT. Its translation is CASSPLAGASDTQYF.

The chain recombines TRBV11-1 with TRBJ2-7, with 8 bases that match TRBD1. The CDR3 spans 15 residues. The germline gives CDR1 SGHAT, CDR2 FQDESV (reference sequence). The J segment lost 3 bases and the V segment lost 2 bases, leaving 6 bases of the junction unmatched. The CDR3 sequence is CASSLFSGGFYEQYF. The CDR3, as DNA: TGTGCCAGCAGCTTATTCTCAGGGGGCTTCTACGAGCAGTACTTC.

The CDR3 region has the DNA TGTGCCAGCAGTTTCCGGTCGGGGAGGCCCGGGGGAGAGACCCAGTACTTC. Protein: CASSFRSGRPGGETQYF. The chain carries TRBV27 and TRBJ2-5; possibly TRBD2 for D (6 bases). The CDR3 has 17 residues. The V end lost 3 bases, the J end lost 4 bases, and 21 bases lay between the germline ends. The germline V gene has CDR1 MNHEY and CDR2 SMNVEV (reference sequence).

The genes are TRBV7-2 and TRBJ1-3, with D unclear. CDR1 and CDR2 (germline): SGHTA, FQGNSA. The CDR3 totals 13 residues. The V gene lost 2 bases and the J gene lost 4 bases, with 6 bases spanning the gap. The DNA of the CDR3 is TGTGCCAGCAGCTTATCTCAGGGAAACACCATATATTTT. Translated, it gives CASSLSQGNTIYF. The whole variable domain, remainder taken from reference TRBV7-2 and TRBJ1-3, is GAGVSQSPSNKVTEKGKDVELRCDPISGHTALYWYRQSLGQGLEFLIYFQGNSAPDKSGLPSDRFSAERTGGSVSTLTIQRTQQEDSAVYLCASSLSQGNTIYFGEGSWLTVV.

The V call is TRBV5-5, the J call TRBJ2-6; 8 nucleotides align to TRBD1. V shed 1 base, J shed 3 bases, and the junction held 3 bases outside the gene matches. CDR1 and CDR2 from the germline V gene are SGHKS and YYEKEE (reference sequence). CDR3 length: 16 amino acids. The DNA of the CDR3 is TGTGCCAGCAGCTTGCAGGGGGCGAATGGGGCCAACGTCCTGACTTTC. Residues: CASSLQGANGANVLTF. The entire variable domain, with the rest obtained from reference TRBV5-5 and TRBJ2-6, is as follows: DAGVTQSPTHLIKTRGQQVTLRCSPISGHKSVSWYQQVLGQGPQFIFQYYEKEERGRGNFPDRFSARQFPNYSSELNVNALLLGDSALYLCASSLQGANGANVLTFGAGSRLTVL.

In the case of this clone: Other DNA sequences from this sample encode an identical CDR3 as well. The V gene is TRBV5-4, the J gene TRBJ2-1; 7 bases align to TRBD1. The CDR3 sequence is 15 residues long. V lost 3 bases and J lost 5; bases outside the gene matches: 8. In germline, CDR1 is SGHNT, CDR2 YYREEE (reference sequence). DNA for the CDR3: TGTGCCAGCAGCTCATCGGACAGGTTCCACAATGAGCAGTTCTTC. The encoded protein is CASSSSDRFHNEQFF.

The rearrangement uses TRBV6-1 and TRBJ2-7; D is uncertain. Germline CDR1 reads MNHNS; CDR2 reads SASEGT. Trimming stripped 6 bases from V and 2 bases from J, with 5 bases between. This CDR3 comprises 11 residues. DNA for the CDR3: TGTGCCAGCAGCTGGCCCTACGAGCAGTACTTC. Protein product: CASSWPYEQYF.

The chain carries TRBV5-4 and TRBJ2-1; 12 nucleotides line up with TRBD2. Germline CDR1 and CDR2: SGHNT and YYREEE (reference sequence). Trimming removed 4 bases from V and 8 bases from J; junction bases left unmatched: 10. The CDR3 contains 16 residues. CDR3 in amino acids: CASSLRLAGVVDEQFF. DNA of the CDR3: TGTGCCAGCAGCCTGCGACTAGCGGGAGTAGTGGATGAGCAGTTCTTC.

This clone was recorded only once. The chain combines TRBV11-2 with TRBJ2-2, with D tentatively TRBD1 (7 bases). The CDR3 spans 15 residues. Trimming took 4 bases from V and 3 from J, leaving 12 bases between them. The germline CDR1 and CDR2 sequences are SGHAT and FQNNGV. CDR3 residues: CASSSFRGDTGELFF. The CDR3 coding sequence is TGTGCCAGCAGCTCGTTCAGGGGGGACACCGGGGAGCTGTTTTTT.

The chain is built from TRBV14 and TRBJ1-2, with D possibly TRBD1 on 5 matching bases. The CDR3 runs 14 residues. Germline values: CDR1 SGHDN, CDR2 FVKESK. V dropped 5 bases and J dropped 3 bases, with 13 bases sitting between them. CDR3 bases: TGTGCCAGCAGCGGGGCCGTGGGCTACTATGGCTACACCTTC. Its translation is CASSGAVGYYGYTF.

The chain couples TRBV7-2 to TRBJ1-3, with D perhaps TRBD1 (5 bases). Germline loops: CDR1 SGHTA, CDR2 FQGNSA. The CDR3 consists of 14 residues. Trimming removed 0 bases at V and 10 bases at J, with 13 bases between. The CDR3 is CASSLAPGRETIYF. The CDR3 DNA is TGTGCCAGCAGCTTAGCCCCGGGACGAGAAACCATATATTTT.

On this clone itself: Other DNA sequences in this specimen translate into the identical CDR3. The rearrangement links TRBV18 to TRBJ2-1; unclear D gene. The CDR3 has 12 amino acids. Trimming removed 2 bases from V and 10 bases from J, with 9 bases in between. The germline V gene has CDR1 KGHSH and CDR2 LQKENI. The chain's CDR3 is CASSPASREQFF. The CDR3, as DNA: TGTGCCAGCTCACCAGCTTCGAGGGAGCAGTTCTTC.

Only one count was recorded for this clone. The rearrangement joins TRBV6-1 to TRBJ1-2; 7 nucleotides match TRBD1. This CDR3 spans 13 amino acids. CDR1 is MNHNS and CDR2 is SASEGT in the germline V gene. V lost 3 bases and J lost 7; bases outside the gene matches: 5. The CDR3 sequence: CASSETGHLGYTF. The CDR3, as DNA: TGTGCCAGCAGTGAGACAGGGCATCTTGGCTACACCTTC.

This clone was observed a single time. The rearrangement uses TRBV30 and TRBJ1-2; 7 positions agree with TRBD1. CDR3 size: 14 residues. Germline CDR1 reads GTSNPN; CDR2 reads SVGIG (reference sequence). Trimming at V came to 0 bases and at J to 3 bases, leaving 4 bases not matched to a gene. The CDR3 protein is CAWSVVQGDYGYTF. The CDR3 DNA reads TGTGCCTGGAGTGTAGTGCAGGGGGACTATGGCTACACCTTC.

The V gene is TRBV7-2, the J gene TRBJ2-7; 9 bases are a match to TRBD2. Trimming at V came to 5 bases and at J to 0 bases, leaving 17 bases not matched to a gene. CDR1 is SGHTA and CDR2 is FQGNSA in the germline V gene. This CDR3 region has 19 residues. In DNA, the CDR3 is TGTGCCAGCAGCCCCCCTGGGGGGTTAGCGGGGGTAAGCTCCTACGAGCAGTACTTC. Translation: CASSPPGGLAGVSSYEQYF.